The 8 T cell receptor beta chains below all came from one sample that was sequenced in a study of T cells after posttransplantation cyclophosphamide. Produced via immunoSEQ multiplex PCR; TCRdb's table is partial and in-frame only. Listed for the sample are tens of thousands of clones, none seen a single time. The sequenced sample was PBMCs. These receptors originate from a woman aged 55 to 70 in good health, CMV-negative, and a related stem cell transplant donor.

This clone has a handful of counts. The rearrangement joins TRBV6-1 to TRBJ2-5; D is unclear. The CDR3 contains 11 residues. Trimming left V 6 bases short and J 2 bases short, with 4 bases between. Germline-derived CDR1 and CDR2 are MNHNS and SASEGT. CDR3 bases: TGTGCCAGCAGCATGCAAGAGACCCAGTACTTC. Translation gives CASSMQETQYF.

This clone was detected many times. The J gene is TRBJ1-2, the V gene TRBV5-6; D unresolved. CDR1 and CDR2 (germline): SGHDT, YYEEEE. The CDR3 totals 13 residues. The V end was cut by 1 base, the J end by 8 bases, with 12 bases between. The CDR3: CASSLNFETGYTF. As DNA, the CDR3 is TGTGCCAGCAGCTTGAACTTCGAGACAGGCTACACCTTC.

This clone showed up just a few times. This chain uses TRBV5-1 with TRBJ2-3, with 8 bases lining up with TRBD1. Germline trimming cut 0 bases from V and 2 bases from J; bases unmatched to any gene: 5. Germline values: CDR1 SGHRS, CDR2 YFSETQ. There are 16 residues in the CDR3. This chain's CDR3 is CASSLAGQAYTDTQYF. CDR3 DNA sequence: TGCGCCAGCAGCTTGGCGGGACAGGCTTACACAGATACGCAGTATTTT.

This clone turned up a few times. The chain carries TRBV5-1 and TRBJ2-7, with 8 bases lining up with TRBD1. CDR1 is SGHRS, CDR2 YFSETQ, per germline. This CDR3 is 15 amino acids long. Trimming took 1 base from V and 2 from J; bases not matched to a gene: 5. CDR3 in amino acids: CASSLRTGITYEQYF. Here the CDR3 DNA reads TGCGCCAGCAGCTTGAGGACAGGGATCACCTACGAGCAGTACTTC.

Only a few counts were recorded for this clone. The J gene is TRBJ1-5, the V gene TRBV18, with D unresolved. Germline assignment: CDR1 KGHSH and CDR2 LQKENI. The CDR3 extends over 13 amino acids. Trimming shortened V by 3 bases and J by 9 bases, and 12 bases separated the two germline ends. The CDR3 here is CASSPSSGRPQHF. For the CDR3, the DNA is TGTGCCAGCTCACCTTCCTCTGGCCGGCCCCAGCATTTT.

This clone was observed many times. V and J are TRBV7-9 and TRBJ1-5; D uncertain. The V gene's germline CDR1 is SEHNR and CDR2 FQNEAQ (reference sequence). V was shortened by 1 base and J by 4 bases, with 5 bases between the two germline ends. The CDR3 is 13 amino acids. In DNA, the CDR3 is TGTGCCAGCAGCTTAGATTCAAATCAGCCCCAGCATTTT. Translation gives CASSLDSNQPQHF.

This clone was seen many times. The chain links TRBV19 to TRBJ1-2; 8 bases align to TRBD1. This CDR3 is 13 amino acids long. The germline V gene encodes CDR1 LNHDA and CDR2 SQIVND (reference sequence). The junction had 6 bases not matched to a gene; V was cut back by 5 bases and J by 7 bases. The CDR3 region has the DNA TGTGCCAGTAGTCCGGACAGGGTCCGTGGCTACACCTTC. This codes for CASSPDRVRGYTF.

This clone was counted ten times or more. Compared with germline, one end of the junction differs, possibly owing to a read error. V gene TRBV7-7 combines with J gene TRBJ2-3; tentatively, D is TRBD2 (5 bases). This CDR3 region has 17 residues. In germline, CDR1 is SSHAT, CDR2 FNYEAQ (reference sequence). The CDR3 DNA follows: TGTGCTAGCAGCTTGGACTCGCTTAAGGTCCTCACAGATACGCAGTATTTT. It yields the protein CASSLDSLKVLTDTQYF.